The 2 T cell receptor beta chains given below trace back to one sample, sequenced in a study of control samples from healthy donors and cancer patients. The assay was immunoSEQ multiplex PCR, and TCRdb's table has in-frame clones only and misses some. This sample carries about 170,000 clones, 80% to 90% of them seen once, and the ten largest clones take around 5%. The sample comprised blood. These receptors were obtained from a woman under 40 in good health.

The chain carries TRBV29-1 and TRBJ2-7, with 9 positions matching TRBD1. Germline V CDR1 and CDR2: SQVTM, ANQGSEA. The length of the CDR3 is 14 residues. V lost 7 bases and J lost 0; bases outside the gene matches: 7. The CDR3 DNA reads as TGCAGCGCCTCCGGGACAGGGAGCTCCTACGAGCAGTACTTC. Protein sequence: CSASGTGSSYEQYF.

This chain uses TRBV7-9 with TRBJ2-1; 12 bases align to TRBD2. Germline V gene sequence: CDR1 SEHNR, CDR2 FQNEAQ (reference sequence). This CDR3 has 16 residues. After removal of 4 bases from V and 2 bases from J, the junction contained 3 bases not matched to a gene. CDR3 amino acids: CASSSRLAGAYNEQFF. Written as DNA, the CDR3 is TGTGCCAGCAGCTCGAGACTAGCGGGAGCCTACAATGAGCAGTTCTTC. The full variable domain, with the rest looked up from reference TRBV7-9 and TRBJ2-1, is DTGVSQNPRHKITKRGQNVTFRCDPISEHNRLYWYRQTLGQGPEFLTYFQNEAQLEKSRLLSDRFSAERPKGSFSTLEIQRTEQGDSAMYLCASSSRLAGAYNEQFFGPGTRLTVL.